This paragraph reports one T cell receptor (beta chain). What it binds is not known. Unique-molecular-identifier-tagged TCR beta cDNA libraries were used. Between about 0.85 and 10 million T cells gave rise to hundreds of thousands of cDNA molecules. TCRdb itself ran the PCR reads through MiXCR, one entry per CDR3 protein. The sample records around 770,000 distinct CDR3 sequences, under 60% being singletons. This record belongs to a study of post-analysis software for immune sequencing data. The germline V gene encodes CDR1 DFQATT and CDR2 SNEGSKA (reference sequence). The length of the CDR3 is 13 residues. General observations from the study: With TRBV5-6, TRBV5-1 and TRBV20-1 included, about 5 TRBV segments were more frequent in patients than in controls. By F measure, strong co-clustering occurred among samples prepared in the same batch.

The TCR comes from a girl aged 10-17 years with multiple sclerosis. This chain links TRBV20-1 with TRBJ2-4, with TRBD2 identical over 8 bases. The end of the DNA fits TRBJ2-7 better, so the J call may be wrong. The sample taken for sequencing was blood. The CDR3 loop is CSASGRDTYEQYF. The CDR3 DNA follows: TGCAGTGCTAGCGGGAGGGATACTTACGAGCAGTACTTC.